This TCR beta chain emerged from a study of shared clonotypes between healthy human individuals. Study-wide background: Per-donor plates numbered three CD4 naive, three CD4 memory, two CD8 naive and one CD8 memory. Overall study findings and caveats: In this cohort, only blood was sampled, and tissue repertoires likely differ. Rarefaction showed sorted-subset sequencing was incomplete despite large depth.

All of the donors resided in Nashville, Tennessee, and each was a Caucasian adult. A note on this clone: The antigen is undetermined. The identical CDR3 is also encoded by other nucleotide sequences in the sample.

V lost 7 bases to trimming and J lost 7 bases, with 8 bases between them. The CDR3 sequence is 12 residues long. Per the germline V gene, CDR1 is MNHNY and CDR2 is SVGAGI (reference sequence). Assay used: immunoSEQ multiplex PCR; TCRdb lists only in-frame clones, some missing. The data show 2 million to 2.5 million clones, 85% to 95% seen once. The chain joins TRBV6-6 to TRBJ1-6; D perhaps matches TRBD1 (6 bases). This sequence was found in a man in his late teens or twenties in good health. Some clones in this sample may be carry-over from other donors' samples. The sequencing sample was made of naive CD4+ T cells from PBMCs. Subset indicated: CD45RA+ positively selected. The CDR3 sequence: CASTGQNSPLHF. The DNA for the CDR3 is TGTGCCAGCACCGGACAGAATTCACCCCTCCACTTT.